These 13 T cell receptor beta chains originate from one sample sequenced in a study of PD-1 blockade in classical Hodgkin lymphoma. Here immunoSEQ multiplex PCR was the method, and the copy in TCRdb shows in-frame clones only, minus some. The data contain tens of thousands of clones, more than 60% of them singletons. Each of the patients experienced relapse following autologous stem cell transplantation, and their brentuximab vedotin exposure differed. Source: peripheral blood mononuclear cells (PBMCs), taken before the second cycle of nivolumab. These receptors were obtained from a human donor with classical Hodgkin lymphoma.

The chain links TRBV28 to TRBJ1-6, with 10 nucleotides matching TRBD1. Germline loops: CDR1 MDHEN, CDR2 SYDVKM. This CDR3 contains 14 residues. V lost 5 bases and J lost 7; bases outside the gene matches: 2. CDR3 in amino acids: CASSLTGGNSPLHF. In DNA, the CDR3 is TGTGCCAGCAGTCTGACAGGGGGCAATTCACCCCTCCACTTT.

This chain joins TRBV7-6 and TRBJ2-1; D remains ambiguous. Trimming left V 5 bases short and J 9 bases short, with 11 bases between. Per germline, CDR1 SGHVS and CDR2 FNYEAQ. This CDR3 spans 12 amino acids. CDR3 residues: CASSPRLSEQFF. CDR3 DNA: TGTGCCAGCAGCCCCAGACTCTCTGAGCAGTTCTTC.

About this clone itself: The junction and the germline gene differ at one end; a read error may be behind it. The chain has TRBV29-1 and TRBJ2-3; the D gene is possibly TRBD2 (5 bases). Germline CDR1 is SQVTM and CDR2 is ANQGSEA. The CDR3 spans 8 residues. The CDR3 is CSVDLAGF. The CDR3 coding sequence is TGCAGCGTTGACCTAGCAGGATTT.

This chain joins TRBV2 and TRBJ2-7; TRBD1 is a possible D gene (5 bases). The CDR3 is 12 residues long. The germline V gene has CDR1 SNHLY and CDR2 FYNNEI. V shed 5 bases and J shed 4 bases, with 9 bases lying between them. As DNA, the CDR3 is TGTGCCAGCAGTCGACAGATATACGAGCAGTACTTC. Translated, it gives CASSRQIYEQYF.

The DNA of the CDR3 is TGTGCCGGACGTATACAGGGGACGGGTGAAGCTTTCTTT. Encoded protein: CAGRIQGTGEAFF. This sequence joins TRBV2 and TRBJ1-1, with TRBD1 matching over 7 bases. V shed 11 bases, J shed 7 bases, and the junction held 13 bases outside the gene matches. Per germline, CDR1 SNHLY and CDR2 FYNNEI. This CDR3 spans 13 amino acids. Based on the CDR3 plus reference TRBV2 and TRBJ1-1, the full variable domain is EPEVTQTPSHQVTQMGQEVILRCVPISNHLYFYWYRQILGQKVEFLVSFYNNEISEKSEIFDDQFSVERPDGSNFTLKIRSTKLEDSAMYFCAGRIQGTGEAFFGQGTRLTVV.

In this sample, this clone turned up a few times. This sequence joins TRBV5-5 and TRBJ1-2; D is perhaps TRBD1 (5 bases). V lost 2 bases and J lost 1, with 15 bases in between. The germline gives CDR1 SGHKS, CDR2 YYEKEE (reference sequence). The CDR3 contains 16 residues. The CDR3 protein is CASSLSMGGSNYGYTF. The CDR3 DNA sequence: TGTGCCAGCAGCTTAAGTATGGGGGGGAGTAACTATGGCTACACCTTC.

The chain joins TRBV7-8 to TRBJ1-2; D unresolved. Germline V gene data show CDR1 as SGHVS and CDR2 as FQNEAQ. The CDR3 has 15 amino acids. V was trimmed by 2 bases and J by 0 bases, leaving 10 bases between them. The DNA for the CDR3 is TGTGCCAGCAGCTTATTCCAGGCCACTAACTATGGCTACACCTTC. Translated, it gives CASSLFQATNYGYTF.

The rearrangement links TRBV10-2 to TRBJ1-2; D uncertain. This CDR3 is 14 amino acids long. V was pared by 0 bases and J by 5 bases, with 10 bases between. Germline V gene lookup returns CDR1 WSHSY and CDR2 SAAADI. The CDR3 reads CASSESTAGYGYTF. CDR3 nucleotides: TGCGCCAGCAGTGAGTCGACTGCCGGGTATGGCTACACCTTC.

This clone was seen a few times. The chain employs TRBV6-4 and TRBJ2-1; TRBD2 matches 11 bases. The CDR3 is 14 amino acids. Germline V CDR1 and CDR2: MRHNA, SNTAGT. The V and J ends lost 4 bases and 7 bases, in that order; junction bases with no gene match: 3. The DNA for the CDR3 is TGTGCCAGCAGTGTAGCGGGGGGGCTGAATGAGCAGTTCTTC. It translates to CASSVAGGLNEQFF.

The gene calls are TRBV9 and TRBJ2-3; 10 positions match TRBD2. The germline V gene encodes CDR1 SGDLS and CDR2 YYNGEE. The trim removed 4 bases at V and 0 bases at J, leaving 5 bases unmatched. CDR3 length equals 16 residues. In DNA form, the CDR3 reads TGTGCCAGCAGCCCTAGCGGGGGCACTAGCACAGATACGCAGTATTTT. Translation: CASSPSGGTSTDTQYF.

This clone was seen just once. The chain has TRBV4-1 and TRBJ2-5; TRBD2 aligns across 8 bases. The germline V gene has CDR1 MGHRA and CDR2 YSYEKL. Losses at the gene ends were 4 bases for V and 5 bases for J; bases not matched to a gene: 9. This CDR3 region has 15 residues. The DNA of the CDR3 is TGCGCCAGCAGCCTCGGGGAGCGGGGGTGGGAGACCCAGTACTTC. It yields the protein CASSLGERGWETQYF.

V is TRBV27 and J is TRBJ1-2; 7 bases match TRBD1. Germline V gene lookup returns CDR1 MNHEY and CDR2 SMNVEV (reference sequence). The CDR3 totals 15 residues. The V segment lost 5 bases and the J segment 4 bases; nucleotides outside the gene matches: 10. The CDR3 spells CASSPWTGDFYGYTF. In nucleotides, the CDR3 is TGTGCCAGCAGTCCTTGGACAGGAGACTTCTATGGCTACACCTTC.

CDR3 sequence: CASSPRGVETEAFF. In DNA form, the CDR3 reads TGTGCCAGCTCACCACGCGGGGTCGAGACTGAAGCTTTCTTT. The chain couples TRBV18 to TRBJ1-1; no firm D call. The CDR3 sequence is 14 residues long. CDR1 is KGHSH and CDR2 is LQKENI in the germline V gene. The germline V and J ends were trimmed by 1 base and 5 bases, with 11 bases remaining between them. Combining the CDR3 with reference TRBV18 and TRBJ1-1 gives the whole variable domain NAGVMQNPRHLVRRRGQEARLRCSPMKGHSHVYWYRQLPEEGLKFMVYLQKENIIDESGMPKERFSAEFPKEGPSILRIQQVVRGDSAAYFCASSPRGVETEAFFGQGTRLTVV.